The subject of this entry is one T cell receptor beta chain. This CDR3 is 13 amino acids long. Germline V gene sequence: CDR1 SQVTM, CDR2 ANQGSEA. V was trimmed by 6 bases and J by 2 bases, leaving 10 bases between them. The record originates from a study of control samples from healthy donors and cancer patients. Only in-frame clones appear in the TCRdb table, and some are missing; sequencing was by immunoSEQ multiplex PCR. The sample has 100,000 to 110,000 clones; roughly 87% are singletons. The chain joins TRBV29-1 to TRBJ2-2; D is unresolved. This TCR was sampled from a woman in her forties or fifties in good health. Sequencing input: blood. DNA of the CDR3: TGCAGCGTCCCGGACCTTAACACCGGGGAGCTGTTTTTT. This translates into CSVPDLNTGELFF.